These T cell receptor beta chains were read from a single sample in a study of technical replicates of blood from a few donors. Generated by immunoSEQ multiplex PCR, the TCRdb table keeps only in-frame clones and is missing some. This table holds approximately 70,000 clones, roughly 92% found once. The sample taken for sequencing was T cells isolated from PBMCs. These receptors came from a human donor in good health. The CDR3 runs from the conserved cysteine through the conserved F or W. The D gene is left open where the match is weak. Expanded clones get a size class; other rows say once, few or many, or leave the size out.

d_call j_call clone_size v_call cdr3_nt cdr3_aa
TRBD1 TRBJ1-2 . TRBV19 TGTGCCAGTAGTACGATCAGGGGGCTCGGCTATGGCTACACCTTC CASSTIRGLGYGYTF
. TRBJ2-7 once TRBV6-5 TGTGCCAGCAGCCCGACAGAGATCTCCTACGAGCAGTACTTC CASSPTEISYEQYF
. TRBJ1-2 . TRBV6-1 TGTGCCAGCAGTGATCTCCAGGCTGTGGAAAACTATGGCTACACCTTC CASSDLQAVENYGYTF
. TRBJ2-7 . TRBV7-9 TGTGCCAGCAGCTTAGGTGCTGCTTCGCAGTACGAGCAGTACTTC CASSLGAASQYEQYF
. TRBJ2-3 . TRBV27 TGTGCCAGCAGTTCAACAGATACGCAGTATTTT CASSSTDTQYF
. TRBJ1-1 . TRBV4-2 TGTGCCAGCAGCCAGCGGAGAGGCGGGGCCGGGAACACTGAAGCTTTCTTT CASSQRRGGAGNTEAFF
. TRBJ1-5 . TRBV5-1 TGCGCCAGCAGCGACGTCGAGGGCCAGCCCCAGCATTTT CASSDVEGQPQHF
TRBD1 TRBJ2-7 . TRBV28 TGTGCCAGCAGTTCCCCGGGACAGCCCTACGAGCAGTACTTC CASSSPGQPYEQYF
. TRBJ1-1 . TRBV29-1 TGCAGCGGTCGACAGTGGAACACTGAAGCTTTCTTT CSGRQWNTEAFF
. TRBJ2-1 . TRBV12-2 TGTGCAAGTCGCTCCGGGACTAGCGGGATGGTTGAGCAGTTCTTC CASRSGTSGMVEQFF
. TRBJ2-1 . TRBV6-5 TGTGCCAGCAGCGGACAATCCTCCTACAATGAGCAGTTCTTC CASSGQSSYNEQFF
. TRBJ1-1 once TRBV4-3 TGCGCCAGCAGCCAAACAGGGATAAACACTGAAGCTTTCTTT CASSQTGINTEAFF
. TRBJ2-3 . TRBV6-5 TGTGCCAGCAGCCCCTGGGCAACAGATACGCAGTATTTT CASSPWATDTQYF
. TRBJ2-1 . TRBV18 TGTGCCAGCTCACCTCGCCCCTTAGACTACAATGAGCAGTTCTTC CASSPRPLDYNEQFF
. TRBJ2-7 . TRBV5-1 TGCGCCAGCATTGTAGATTACGAGCAGTACTTC CASIVDYEQYF
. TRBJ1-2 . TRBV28 TGTGCCAGCAGTTCCGGACTTAACTATGGCTACACCTTC CASSSGLNYGYTF
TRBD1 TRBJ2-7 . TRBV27 TGTGCCAGCAGTTTAGGGGGACAGGGGCGTTACGAGCAGTACTTC CASSLGGQGRYEQYF
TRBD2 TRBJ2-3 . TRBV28 TGTGCCAGCAGCTTTAGCGGGAGGGGCACAGATACGCAGTATTTT CASSFSGRGTDTQYF
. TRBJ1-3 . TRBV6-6 TGTGCCAGCAGTTACTTGTTCTCGGGAAAGGGAAACACCATATATTTT CASSYLFSGKGNTIYF
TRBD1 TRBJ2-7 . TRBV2 TGTGCCAGCAGGAGGGACAGTAGCTACGAGCAGTACTTC CASRRDSSYEQYF
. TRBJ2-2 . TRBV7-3 TGTGTCAGCAACAAGGGACTCCCCTACACCGGGGAGCTGTTTTTT CVSNKGLPYTGELFF
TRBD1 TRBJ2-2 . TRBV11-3 TGTGCCAGCAGCTCCCAGGGGGCGCGTGGGGCCGGGGAGCTGTTTTTT CASSSQGARGAGELFF
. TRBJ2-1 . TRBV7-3 TGTGCCAGCAGTCCAGCGACAGCAGTTTTATACAATGAGCAGTTCTTC CASSPATAVLYNEQFF
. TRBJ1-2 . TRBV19 TGTGCCAGTAGTATACAATATGGCTACACCTTC CASSIQYGYTF
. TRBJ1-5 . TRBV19 TGTGCCATTATGGGAAAAAAAGGGGCTTTCGAAGGGTATCAGCCCCAGCATTTT CAIMGKKGAFEGYQPQHF
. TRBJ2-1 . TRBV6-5 TGTGCCAGCAGTTACTCGAGGGTTGAGCAGTTCTTC CASSYSRVEQFF
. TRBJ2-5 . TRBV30 TGTGCCTGGGGCCTTTGGGCTGAAGAGACCCAGTACTTC CAWGLWAEETQYF
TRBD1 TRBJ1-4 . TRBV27 TGTGCCAGCAGTTTTACAGGGGTCGGGAATGAAAAACTGTTTTTT CASSFTGVGNEKLFF
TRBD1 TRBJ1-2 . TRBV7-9 TGTGCCAGCAGCCAACGACAGGGTACGGATGGCTACACCTTC CASSQRQGTDGYTF
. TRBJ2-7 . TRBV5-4 TGTGCCAGCAGTGCCGACGGTCGCGGGGAGCAGTACTTC CASSADGRGEQYF
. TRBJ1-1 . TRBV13 TGTGCCAGCAGCTTAGGACAGGATAAGAACACTGAAGCTTTCTTT CASSLGQDKNTEAFF
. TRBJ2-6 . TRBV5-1 TGCGCCAGCAGCCTTCTTCCAGGGTCTGGGGCCAACGTCCTGACTTTC CASSLLPGSGANVLTF
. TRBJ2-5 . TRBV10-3 TGTGCCATCAGTAGCGGAACCCACCAAGAGACCCAGTACTTC CAISSGTHQETQYF
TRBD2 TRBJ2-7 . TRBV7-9 TGTGCCTCCCAGCGGGAGGGCGAGCAGTACTTC CASQREGEQYF
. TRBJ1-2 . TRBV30 TGTGCCTGGAGGGACACTCGCCCAGACTATGGCTACACCTTC CAWRDTRPDYGYTF
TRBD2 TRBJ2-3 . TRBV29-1 TGCAGCGTCGCGGGACTAGCGGGGGAATATACGCAGTATTTT CSVAGLAGEYTQYF
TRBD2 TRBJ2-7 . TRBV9 TGTGCCAGCAGCGTAGCTAGCGGGACCTACGAGCAGTACTTC CASSVASGTYEQYF
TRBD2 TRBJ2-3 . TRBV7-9 TGTGCCAGCAGCCCTCGTAGCGGGAGCCCAGATACGCAGTATTTT CASSPRSGSPDTQYF
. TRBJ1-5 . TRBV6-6 TGTGCCAGCACATTTAGCAATCAGCCCCAGCATTTT CASTFSNQPQHF
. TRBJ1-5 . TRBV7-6 TGTGCCAGCAGCTTAGTGGGGGGTTCGGGTCAGCCCCAGCATTTT CASSLVGGSGQPQHF
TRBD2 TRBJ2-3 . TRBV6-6 TGTGCCAGCGGAACTAGCGGTGTCACAGATACGCAGTATTTT CASGTSGVTDTQYF
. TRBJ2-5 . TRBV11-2 TGTGCCAGCAGCGGCTGGGAGACCCAGTACTTC CASSGWETQYF